The 14 T cell receptor beta chains presented below share a single source sample, sequenced in a study of multiple sclerosis patients with progressive multifocal leukoencephalopathy. Time point indicated: before natalizumab initiation. The repertoire was sequenced with immunoSEQ multiplex PCR; TCRdb's copy has only in-frame clones and lacks some. Among 31,000 or so clones listed, 89% were seen once. Sequenced sample: PBMCs. The receptors here all came from a human donor with multiple sclerosis.

A few counts support this clone. The chain recombines TRBV5-5 with TRBJ2-2; D may match TRBD1 or TRBD2 (5 bases each). Germline V CDR1 and CDR2: SGHKS, YYEKEE (reference sequence). With 1 base removed from V and 4 bases from J, the gap between germline ends came to 14 bases. The CDR3 is 16 amino acids. CDR3 DNA sequence: TGTGCCAGCAGCTTGAATGGGGGTGCGGCCACCGGGGAGCTGTTTTTT. This encodes CASSLNGGAATGELFF.

The chain couples TRBV6-5 to TRBJ1-5; TRBD1 matches at 7 bases. V lost 6 bases, J lost 4 bases, and 9 bases stayed unmatched. The CDR3 sequence is 15 residues long. Germline assignment: CDR1 MNHEY and CDR2 SVGAGI. This CDR3 reads CASRSQGVANQPQHF. As DNA, the CDR3 is TGTGCCAGCAGGTCCCAGGGGGTCGCGAATCAGCCCCAGCATTTT.

V is TRBV7-8 and J is TRBJ2-7; unclear D gene. V lost 3 bases to trimming and J lost 6 bases, with 12 bases between them. CDR3 size: 13 residues. CDR1 SGHVS and CDR2 FQNEAQ come from the germline V gene. The CDR3 DNA reads as TGTGCCAGCAGCTTGGGGTCATATGGCGAGCAGTACTTC. Its translation: CASSLGSYGEQYF.

In its sample, this clone was seen once. The CDR3 DNA follows: TGTGCCAGCAGGCTCCAGGCTAGCGGGAGTAGGGGGGAGCAGTTCTTC. Its protein is CASRLQASGSRGEQFF. The chain links TRBV28 to TRBJ2-1, with 10 bases identical to TRBD2. V shed 6 bases, J shed 10 bases, and the junction held 15 bases outside the gene matches. Germline CDR1 MDHEN, CDR2 SYDVKM. CDR3 length: 16 amino acids.

This clone was seen a handful of times. The chain is built from TRBV19 and TRBJ1-5; D is ambiguous. The CDR3 contains 13 residues. V was pared by 3 bases and J by 6 bases, with 9 bases between. Germline-derived CDR1 and CDR2 are LNHDA and SQIVND (reference sequence). As DNA, the CDR3 is TGTGCCAGTAGTATGATGGGTTTTCAGCCCCAGCATTTT. It encodes CASSMMGFQPQHF. Full variable domain (remainder filled in from reference TRBV19 and TRBJ1-5): DGGITQSPKYLFRKEGQNVTLSCEQNLNHDAMYWYRQDPGQGLRLIYYSQIVNDFQKGDIAEGYSVSREKKESFPLTVTSAQKNPTAFYLCASSMMGFQPQHFGDGTRLSIL.

The DNA for the CDR3 is TGTGCCAGCGGGCAGGCCGCCAAAAACATTCAGTACTTC. Translating it yields CASGQAAKNIQYF. This chain connects TRBV7-8 to TRBJ2-4; D is unresolved. This CDR3 spans 13 amino acids. Germline CDR1 reads SGHVS; CDR2 reads FQNEAQ. The V and J ends lost 8 bases and 1 base respectively, with 9 bases between them.

The chain recombines TRBV5-5 with TRBJ1-2; 8 bases match TRBD1. This CDR3 has 14 residues. Trimming cost V 0 bases and J 7 bases; bases outside gene matches: 5. Germline-derived CDR1 and CDR2 are SGHKS and YYEKEE (reference sequence). The CDR3 bases are TGTGCCAGCAGCTTGGGGGGACAGGCGCGTGGCTACACCTTC. It codes for CASSLGGQARGYTF.

This chain connects TRBV7-2 to TRBJ1-3, with 7 nucleotides matching TRBD1. The CDR3 has 18 amino acids. Germline V gene data show CDR1 as SGHTA and CDR2 as FQGNSA. Trimming removed 1 base from V and 0 bases from J; junction bases left unmatched: 9. The CDR3 DNA follows: TGTGCCAGCAGCTTAGTTAGTGGGACAGTACACTCTGGAAACACCATATATTTT. Protein: CASSLVSGTVHSGNTIYF.

The chain joins TRBV2 to TRBJ2-2; 11 nucleotides agree with TRBD1. Germline CDR1 is SNHLY and CDR2 is FYNNEI. Trimming at V came to 8 bases and at J to 9 bases, leaving 11 bases not matched to a gene. The CDR3 is 15 residues long. The CDR3 reads CASSGTGGMGRELFF. DNA for the CDR3: TGTGCCAGCTCGGGGACAGGGGGGATGGGCCGGGAGCTGTTTTTT. Using reference TRBV2 and TRBJ2-2 for the parts outside the CDR3, the full variable domain is EPEVTQTPSHQVTQMGQEVILRCVPISNHLYFYWYRQILGQKVEFLVSFYNNEISEKSEIFDDQFSVERPDGSNFTLKIRSTKLEDSAMYFCASSGTGGMGRELFFGEGSRLTVL.

The chain carries TRBV2 and TRBJ1-1, with D possibly TRBD1 on 5 matching bases. The V gene's germline CDR1 is SNHLY and CDR2 FYNNEI. V was cut by 6 bases and J by 0 bases, with 14 bases left in between. The CDR3 is 15 residues long. CDR3 nucleotides: TGTGCCAGCAGCCGACGGGGGAACTTGAACACTGAAGCTTTCTTT. This codes for CASSRRGNLNTEAFF.

The chain employs TRBV5-8 and TRBJ1-5; TRBD1 is a possible D gene (6 bases). The germline CDR1 and CDR2 sequences are SGHTS and YDEGEE. With 4 bases removed from V and 5 bases from J, the gap between germline ends came to 19 bases. The CDR3 sequence is 16 residues long. This CDR3 reads CASSTSTGRFDQPQHF. The CDR3, as DNA: TGTGCCAGCAGCACTTCAACAGGGCGGTTCGATCAGCCCCAGCATTTT. The full variable domain, completed using reference TRBV5-8 and TRBJ1-5, is EAGVTQSPTHLIKTRGQQATLRCSPISGHTSVYWYQQALGLGLQFLLWYDEGEERNRGNFPPRFSGRQFPNYSSELNVNALELEDSALYLCASSTSTGRFDQPQHFGDGTRLSIL.

The chain has TRBV19 and TRBJ2-1, with 11 bases aligning to TRBD2. J lost 6 bases, V lost 1 base, and 8 bases had no gene match. The germline gives CDR1 LNHDA, CDR2 SQIVND (reference sequence). The CDR3 is 17 amino acids. CDR3 bases: TGTGCCAGTAGTATAGTGACTAGCGGGAACAAAGTCAATGAGCAGTTCTTC. It codes for CASSIVTSGNKVNEQFF.

The rearrangement joins TRBV19 to TRBJ2-5; TRBD2 aligns across 13 bases. The germline gives CDR1 LNHDA, CDR2 SQIVND (reference sequence). The V and J ends lost 1 base and 11 bases, in that order; junction bases with no gene match: 16. This CDR3 contains 18 residues. The CDR3 nucleotides read TGTGCCAGTAGTATAGTTCGAGGAGGACTAGCGGGAGTGGTAGAGCAGTACTTC. Translated, it gives CASSIVRGGLAGVVEQYF.

This chain links TRBV4-2 with TRBJ2-3, with D possibly being TRBD1 (5 bases). Germline assignment: CDR1 LGHNA and CDR2 YNFKEQ. The V end lost 0 bases, the J end lost 3 bases, and 13 bases lay between the germline ends. The CDR3 runs to 16 residues. The CDR3: CASSQEMGQGTDTQYF. DNA of the CDR3: TGTGCCAGCAGCCAAGAAATGGGGCAGGGTACAGATACGCAGTATTTT.